What follows describes a single TCR beta chain. The antigen is unknown. This specimen comes from a study of radiation and T cells in renal cell carcinoma. Using immunoSEQ multiplex PCR, the repertoire was profiled, and TCRdb retains in-frame clones only, with some absent. The sample yields roughly 100,000 clones, roughly 90% seen once. Overall study results and limits: Top tumor clonotypes rose in blood 2 weeks post-radiation, then contracted. Pretreatment tumor biopsies were lacking, so baseline clonotypes are unknown.

Time point meaning: baseline pretreatment blood. Treatment noted: 15 Gy SBRT to primary tumor, nephrectomy 4 weeks later. This TCR came from a man aged 45-65 years with renal cell carcinoma. The material sequenced was blood, taken from a patient whose treatment included radiotherapy and nephrectomy.

The CDR3 reads CASSEVGMRQGPFF. The CDR3 DNA sequence: TGTGCCAGCAGTGAAGTGGGTATGAGGCAGGGACCGTTCTTC. This chain links TRBV6-1 with TRBJ2-1; TRBD1 or TRBD2 may be the D gene (5 bases each). Between the trimmed V and J ends, which lost 1 base and 15 bases, there was a span of 19 bases. Germline assignment: CDR1 MNHNS and CDR2 SASEGT. The CDR3 has 14 residues.